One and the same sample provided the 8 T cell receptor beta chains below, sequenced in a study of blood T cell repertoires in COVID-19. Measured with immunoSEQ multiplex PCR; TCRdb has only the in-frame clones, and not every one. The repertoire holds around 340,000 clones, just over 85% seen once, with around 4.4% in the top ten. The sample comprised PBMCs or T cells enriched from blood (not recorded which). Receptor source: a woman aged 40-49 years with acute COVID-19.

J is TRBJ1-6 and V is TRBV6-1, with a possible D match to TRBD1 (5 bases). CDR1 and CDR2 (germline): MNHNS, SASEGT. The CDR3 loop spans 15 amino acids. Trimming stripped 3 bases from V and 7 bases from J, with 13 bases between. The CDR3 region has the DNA TGTGCCAGCAGTGACCAGGGTGTAGAGAATTCACCCCTCCACTTT. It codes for CASSDQGVENSPLHF.

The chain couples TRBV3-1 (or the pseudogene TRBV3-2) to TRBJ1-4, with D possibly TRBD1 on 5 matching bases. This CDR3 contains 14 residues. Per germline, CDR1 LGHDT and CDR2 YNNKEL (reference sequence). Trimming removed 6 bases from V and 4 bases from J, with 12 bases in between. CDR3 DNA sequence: TGTGCCAGCAGGAGTAGACAGAGTAATGAAAAACTGTTTTTT. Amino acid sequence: CASRSRQSNEKLFF.

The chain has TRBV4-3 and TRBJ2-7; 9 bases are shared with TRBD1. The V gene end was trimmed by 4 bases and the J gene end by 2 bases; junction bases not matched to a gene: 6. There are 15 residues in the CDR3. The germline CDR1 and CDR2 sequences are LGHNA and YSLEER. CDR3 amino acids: CASSRDRGLTYEQYF. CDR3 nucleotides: TGCGCCAGCAGCCGAGACAGGGGGTTAACCTACGAGCAGTACTTC.

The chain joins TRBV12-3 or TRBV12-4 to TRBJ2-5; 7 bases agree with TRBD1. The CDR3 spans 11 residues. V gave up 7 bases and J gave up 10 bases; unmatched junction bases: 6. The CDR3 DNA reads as TGTGCCAGCACCTCAGGGGACAGCCAGTACTTC. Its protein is CASTSGDSQYF.

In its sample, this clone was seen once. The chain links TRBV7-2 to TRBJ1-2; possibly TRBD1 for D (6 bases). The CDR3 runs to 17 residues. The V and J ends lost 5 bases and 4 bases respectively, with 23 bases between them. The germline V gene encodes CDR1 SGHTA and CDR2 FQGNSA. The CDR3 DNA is TGTGCCAGCAGCCCACTTGGTCTGGGGGGGGCTAGCTATGGCTACACCTTC. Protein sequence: CASSPLGLGGASYGYTF.

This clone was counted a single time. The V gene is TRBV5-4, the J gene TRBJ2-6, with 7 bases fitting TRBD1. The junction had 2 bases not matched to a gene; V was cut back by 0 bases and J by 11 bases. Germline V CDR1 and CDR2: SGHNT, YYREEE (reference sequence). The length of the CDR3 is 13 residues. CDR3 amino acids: CASSLGQGDVLTF. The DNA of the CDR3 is TGTGCCAGCAGCTTGGGACAGGGAGACGTCCTGACTTTC.

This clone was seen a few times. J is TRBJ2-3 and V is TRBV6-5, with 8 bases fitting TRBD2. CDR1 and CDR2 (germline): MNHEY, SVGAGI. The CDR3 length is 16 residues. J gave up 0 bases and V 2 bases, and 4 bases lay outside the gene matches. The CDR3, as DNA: TGTGCCAGCAGTTACGAAGCGGGAGTAAGCACAGATACGCAGTATTTT. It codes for CASSYEAGVSTDTQYF.

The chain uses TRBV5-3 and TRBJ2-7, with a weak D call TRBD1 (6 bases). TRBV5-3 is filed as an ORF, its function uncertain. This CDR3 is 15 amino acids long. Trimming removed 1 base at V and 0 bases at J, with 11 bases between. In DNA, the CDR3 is TGTGCCAGAAGCTTGCAGGGGCTGAGCTCCTACGAGCAGTACTTC. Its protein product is CARSLQGLSSYEQYF.